This T cell receptor (beta chain) was observed in a study of human T cells and chemical hapten exposure (dated by TCRdb to the early 2020s). A note on the overall study: For sensitization, 2% DPC in acetone was applied to a 2 cm by 2 cm area of upper inner arm skin. Weekly therapeutic DPC doses were additionally applied to the scalp of patients throughout the roughly 25-week study period. Patch tests used Finn chambers with 0.01% DPC on the upper back, scored after 6 days by International Contact Dermatitis Research Group standards. Most of the patients in the cohort were female, and the cohort covered alopecia areata with under or over 50% scalp involvement, alopecia totalis and alopecia universalis. Libraries were pooled for sequencing, and variation in per-sample TCR yields was attributed mainly to small differences in library volumes within the pool. This study followed changes in the peripheral blood TCR repertoire in vivo during primary and secondary sensitization of alopecia patients to the hapten diphenylcyclopropenone (DPC). Patient blood was sampled pre-sensitization (week 0) and at 2, 6 and about 24 weeks after DPC sensitization. Roughly 30 alopecia patients provided blood for TCR sequencing at one to four time points (pre-sensitization, 2, 6 and 24 weeks).

The CDR3, from cysteine to phenylalanine, totals 12 residues. Only the CDR3 region is kept as DNA, spanning 36 bases read in frame from base 1. Trimming costs V 4 bases and J 6 bases, and their ends lie 6 bases apart. Sequences ENHRY (CDR1) and SYGVKD (CDR2) are obtained from the germline V gene. This clonotype was recorded at least ten times. There is no known antigen for this receptor. It has no much larger one-base neighbor in the sample; base qualities were not kept. General study outcomes and caveats: After repeated subsampling, the strength of the expansion versus patch-test correlation and the threshold at which it became significant changed. Expanded TCRs formed significantly more large CDR3 similarity clusters than pre-sensitization or healthy control sets, consistent with antigen-driven responses. No change with DPC sensitization was found in the number of TCRs above 1 in 1000 frequency, and no evidence of global repertoire structure alterations was found. Because every patient had alopecia, a presumed autoimmune disease, the patients' immune response might differ from that of healthy individuals. A positive correlation was found between the number of PT1 expanded TCRs and patch test score, with significance reached at thresholds 8, 16 and 32 but not 4.

Library preparation used RACE. The data were produced on a NextSeq 500. During library preparation, unique molecular identifiers were attached to individual cDNA molecules so that TCRs could be counted quantitatively and reproducibly. Both TCR alpha and TCR beta chains were sequenced from each blood RNA sample. Regarding the original processing steps: Samples had a median of roughly 100,000 TCRs, with a range from roughly 23,224 to 750,000. The Decombinator software suite was used to annotate the V, J and CDR3 of the TCR reads. For the PS versus PT1 abundance plots, all samples were subsampled to the same number of TCRs (28,000). Expanded TCRs were defined as absent before sensitization and observed at least eight times at the 2-week time point. The public sequencing data were trimmed at Q25 with fastp and processed into clonotypes with MiXCR by TCRdb, which kept only in-frame beta chains. Each CDR3 protein gets just one entry, which takes the most common genes and DNA from the rows behind it. The V and J calls shown here were made by TCRdb, not taken from the authors' results. The sample table holds nearly 85,000 distinct CDR3 sequences, of which roughly 11% were seen once. 1.5% to 2% of the sample comes from the top ten.

Reading the label with the study, this specimen's time point is: patch test 2, 6 weeks after DPC sensitization. Taken with the paper, the label for treatment or condition translates to: therapeutic diphenylcyclopropenone sensitization with weekly scalp DPC. At each patch-test visit, blood was drawn before the patch test was applied. To be eligible, patients had to be aged 18 to 70, diagnosed with alopecia and judged suitable for DPC therapy, while pregnant patients were excluded. Unfractionated whole blood was collected in Tempus Blood RNA tubes, and total RNA was extracted from that blood. Here the chain combines TRBV10-3 and TRBJ2-2; the D gene is perhaps TRBD2, on 5 matching bases. The origin of this receptor is a man aged 18 to 30 with alopecia areata. Some clones in this sample may be carry-over from other donors' samples. The sequencing here drew on whole blood, taken in connection with sensitization to the hapten diphenylcyclopropenone (DPC). The nucleotide sequence reads TGTGCCATCAGTGCAGCGGCCGGGGAGCTGTTTTTT. Its protein is CAISAAAGELFF.